The 15 T cell receptor beta chains in this list originate from one sample, sequenced in a study of molecular identifiers for immune sequencing clone quantification. MiXCR was run by TCRdb on the PCR reads, yielding one entry per CDR3 protein. The data show over 550,000 distinct CDR3 sequences, about 25% seen once. Sequenced: naive CD8+ T cells from blood, with Jurkat cell RNA spiked in. The subset denotes: FACS-sorted CD8+CD4-CCR7+CD45RA+ naive T cells. All receptors come from a human donor in good health. Some libraries in this study had Jurkat cell RNA spiked in.

A note on this clonotype: Since no conserved phenylalanine or tryptophan closes the CDR3, a read error is the likely cause. The chain combines TRBV4-1 with TRBJ2-1; D gene uncertain. The CDR3 covers 12 residues. Germline V lookup: CDR1 MGHRA, CDR2 YSYEKL. V lost 5 bases and J lost 7, with 9 bases in between. The CDR3 spells CASSDVGNEQFT. The DNA for the CDR3 is TGCGCCAGCAGCGACGTAGGGAATGAGCAGTTCACC.

This clonotype was found a few times. The V and J genes are TRBV19 and TRBJ2-7; possibly TRBD1 or TRBD2 for D (5 bases each). Looked up from germline, CDR1 is LNHDA and CDR2 is SQIVND (reference sequence). CDR3 length: 13 amino acids. Trimming took 5 bases from V and 3 from J, leaving 11 bases between them. CDR3 in amino acids: CASSWDGNYEQYF. CDR3 coding DNA: TGTGCCAGTAGTTGGGACGGGAACTACGAGCAGTACTTC.

This clonotype was observed a handful of times. The V call is TRBV7-2, the J call TRBJ2-3, with 15 bases fitting TRBD2. The CDR3 length is 18 residues. With V trimmed by 5 bases and J by 0 bases, 6 bases remained unmatched. The germline V gene has CDR1 SGHTA and CDR2 FQGNSA. As DNA, the CDR3 is TGTGCCAGCAGCGTTGGACTAGCGGGAGGGGCTAGCACAGATACGCAGTATTTT. This sequence encodes CASSVGLAGGASTDTQYF.

As concerns this clonotype: Being one base from a much bigger clone, this may be a read error. The gene calls are TRBV13 and TRBJ2-2, with D perhaps TRBD1 or TRBD2 (5 bases each). Germline V gene data show CDR1 as PRHDT and CDR2 as FYEKMQ (reference sequence). The CDR3 is 16 residues long. The CDR3 sequence is CASSPRGGPLTGELYF. The CDR3 DNA reads TGTGCCAGCAGCCCCCGGGGCGGACCTCTTACCGGGGAGCTGTATTTT. Using reference TRBV13 and TRBJ2-2 for the parts outside the CDR3, the full variable domain is AAGVIQSPRHLIKEKRETATLKCYPIPRHDTVYWYQQGPGQDPQFLISFYEKMQSDKGSIPDRFSAQQFSDYHSELNMSSLELGDSALYFCASSPRGGPLTGELYFGEGSRLTVL.

Notes on this clonotype: It may be a read error: a sequence one base away is much more abundant. The gene calls are TRBV19 and TRBJ2-5; D possibly corresponds to TRBD1 (7 bases). The V end was cut by 4 bases, the J end by 0 bases, with 12 bases between. Germline values: CDR1 LNHDA, CDR2 SQIVND (reference sequence). The CDR3 has 15 amino acids. CDR3 region: CASSTGGLNQETQYF. The CDR3 region has the DNA TGTGCCAGTAGTACAGGGGGACTGAACCAAGAGACCCAGTACTTC.

Comments on this clonotype: This may be a read error, as it is one base from a much larger clone. This chain connects TRBV28 to TRBJ2-4; D unresolved. This CDR3 has 9 amino acids. Germline V gene sequence: CDR1 MDHEN, CDR2 SYDVKM. V dropped 6 bases and J dropped 16 bases, with 10 bases sitting between them. CDR3 DNA: TGTGCCAGCAGGGGTAGTGAATACTTC. Translated, it gives CASRGSEYF.

This clonotype was counted between two and nine times. The chain carries TRBV6-1 and TRBJ1-1, with TRBD1 matching over 7 bases. The CDR3 extends over 17 amino acids. CDR1 and CDR2 from the germline V gene are MNHNS and SASEGT. J gave up 5 bases and V 3 bases, and 15 bases lay outside the gene matches. The DNA for the CDR3 is TGTGCCAGCAGTGACGCAGGGGGTCGTGACTCCTTGACTGAAGCTTTCTTT. Amino acid sequence: CASSDAGGRDSLTEAFF.

This chain joins TRBV11-2 and TRBJ2-5; TRBD1 agrees at 7 bases. Trimming cost V 8 bases and J 4 bases; bases outside gene matches: 7. Per germline, CDR1 SGHAT and CDR2 FQNNGV. This CDR3 is built from 13 residues. The CDR3 sequence is CASGKQGLETQYF. The DNA of the CDR3 is TGTGCCAGCGGGAAACAGGGGCTAGAGACCCAGTACTTC.

Note on this clonotype: Since a much larger clone is just one base distant, this may be a read error. The chain has TRBV12-3 or TRBV12-4 and TRBJ2-5; no firm D call. The length of the CDR3 is 13 residues. Trimming shortened V by 6 bases and J by 9 bases, and 17 bases separated the two germline ends. CDR3 sequence reads: CASSPPVAEPQYF. DNA for the CDR3: TGTGCCAGCAGCCCTCCCGTGGCCGAGCCCCAGTACTTC.

Worth noting for this clonotype: At one end, the junction sequence differs from germline, possibly due to a read error. CDR3 DNA: TGTGCCAGCAGTTTATTAGTCCCATCCAGCACTAACTGTGGCTACACCTTC. It encodes CASSLLVPSSTNCGYTF. The gene calls are TRBV28 and TRBJ1-2; no definite D call. The CDR3 totals 17 residues. Germline V gene lookup returns CDR1 MDHEN and CDR2 SYDVKM.

The V gene is TRBV27, the J gene TRBJ1-4, with D unclear. The V gene lost 3 bases and the J gene lost 7 bases, with 9 bases spanning the gap. CDR3 length: 13 amino acids. The germline V gene has CDR1 MNHEY and CDR2 SMNVEV (reference sequence). CDR3 sequence reads: CASSLLRGEKLFF. CDR3 DNA sequence: TGTGCCAGCAGTTTGCTACGTGGTGAAAAACTGTTTTTT.

This clonotype was seen repeatedly, ten times or more. V and J are TRBV7-9 and TRBJ1-5; D remains ambiguous. V gave up 0 bases and J gave up 2 bases, with 5 bases separating them. The germline V gene encodes CDR1 SEHNR and CDR2 FQNEAQ (reference sequence). The CDR3 length is 14 residues. This chain's CDR3 is CASSLALGNQPQHF. The DNA for the CDR3 is TGTGCCAGCAGCTTAGCGTTGGGCAATCAGCCCCAGCATTTT.

The chain is built from TRBV18 and TRBJ1-1; 12 bases align to TRBD1. Per the germline V gene, CDR1 is KGHSH and CDR2 is LQKENI. V trimming: 3 bases; J trimming: 4 bases; junction bases outside the gene matches: 9. This CDR3 region has 17 residues. DNA of the CDR3: TGTGCCAGCTCACCTGAAGGGACAGGGGGCGCGTTCACTGAAGCTTTCTTT. Translation: CASSPEGTGGAFTEAFF.

This clonotype was seen repeatedly, ten times or more. The rearrangement links TRBV6-5 to TRBJ2-3, with D perhaps matching TRBD1 (6 bases). Trimming took 8 bases from V and 4 from J, leaving 13 bases between them. This CDR3 spans 13 amino acids. Germline loops: CDR1 MNHEY, CDR2 SVGAGI. The DNA for the CDR3 is TGTGCCAGCCTACCACAGGGATCAGATACGCAGTATTTT. Amino acid sequence: CASLPQGSDTQYF.

This clonotype was found many times. The chain has TRBV29-1 and TRBJ1-2; 9 bases are a match to TRBD1. Losses at the gene ends were 7 bases for V and 8 bases for J; bases not matched to a gene: 11. CDR1 and CDR2 from the germline V gene are SQVTM and ANQGSEA. This CDR3 has 13 amino acids. In DNA, the CDR3 is TGCAGCGCTATCGACGGACAGGGGCGAGGCTACACCTTC. Protein product: CSAIDGQGRGYTF.